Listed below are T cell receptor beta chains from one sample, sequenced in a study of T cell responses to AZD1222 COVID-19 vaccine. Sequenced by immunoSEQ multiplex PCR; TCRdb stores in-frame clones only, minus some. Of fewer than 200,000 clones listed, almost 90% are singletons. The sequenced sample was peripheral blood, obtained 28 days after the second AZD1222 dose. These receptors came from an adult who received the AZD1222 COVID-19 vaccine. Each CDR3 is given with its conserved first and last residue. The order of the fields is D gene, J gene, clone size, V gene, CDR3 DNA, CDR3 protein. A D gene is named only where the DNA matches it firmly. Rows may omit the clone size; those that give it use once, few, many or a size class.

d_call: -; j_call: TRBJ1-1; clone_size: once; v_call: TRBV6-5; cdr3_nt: TGTGCCAGCAGTTACTCACGGGCCGGGCGGCCTGAAGCTTTCTTT; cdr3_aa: CASSYSRAGRPEAFF
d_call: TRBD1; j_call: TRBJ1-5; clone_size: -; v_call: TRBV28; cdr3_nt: TGTGCCAGCAGCTTATCCGGGACAGGGGATAATCAGCCCCAGCATTTT; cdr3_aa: CASSLSGTGDNQPQHF
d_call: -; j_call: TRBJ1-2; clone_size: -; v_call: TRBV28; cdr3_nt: TGTGCCAGCAGTTTAGTTCGGGTGAACTATGGCTACACCTTC; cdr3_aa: CASSLVRVNYGYTF
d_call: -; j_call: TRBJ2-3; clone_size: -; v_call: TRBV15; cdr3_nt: TGTGCCACCAGCAGAGAGCAGGGAACAGATACGCAGTATTTT; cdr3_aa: CATSREQGTDTQYF
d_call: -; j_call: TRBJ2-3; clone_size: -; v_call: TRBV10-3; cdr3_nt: TGTGCCATCGGGGGTAGGGGGGCGACAGATACGCAGTATTTT; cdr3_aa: CAIGGRGATDTQYF
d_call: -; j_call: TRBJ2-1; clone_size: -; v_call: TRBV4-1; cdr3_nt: TGCGCCAGCAGCCAAGACCCTTACCGGGAGCAGTTCTTC; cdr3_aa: CASSQDPYREQFF
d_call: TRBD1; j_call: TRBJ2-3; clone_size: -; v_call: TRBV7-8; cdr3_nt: TGTGCCAGCAGCTTAGAGGGGACAGGGGGCAGAACAGATACGCAGTATTTT; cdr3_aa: CASSLEGTGGRTDTQYF
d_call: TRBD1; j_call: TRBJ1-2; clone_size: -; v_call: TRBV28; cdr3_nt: TGTGCCAGCAGTTTGGCCGGGACAGAAAACTATGGCTACACCTTC; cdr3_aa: CASSLAGTENYGYTF
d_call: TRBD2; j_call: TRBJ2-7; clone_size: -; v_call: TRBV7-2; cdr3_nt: TGTGCCAGCAGCTTGCACCCTAGCGGGATGCTGGGAGAGCAGTACTTC; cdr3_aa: CASSLHPSGMLGEQYF
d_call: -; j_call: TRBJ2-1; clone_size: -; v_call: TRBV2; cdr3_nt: TGTGCCAGCAGTGAAGGGGGGCTAGGCGATGAGCAGTTCTTC; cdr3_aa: CASSEGGLGDEQFF
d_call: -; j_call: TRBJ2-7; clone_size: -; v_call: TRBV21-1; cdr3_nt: TGTGCCAGCAGCAAAGATGGGGGAATTCCGGGACAGAGATTCTACGAGCAGTACTTC; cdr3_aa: CASSKDGGIPGQRFYEQYF
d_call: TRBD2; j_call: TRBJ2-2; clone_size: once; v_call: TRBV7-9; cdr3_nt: TGTGCCAGCAGCTTAAGAGCGGGGCCCACCGGGGAGCTGTTTTTT; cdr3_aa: CASSLRAGPTGELFF
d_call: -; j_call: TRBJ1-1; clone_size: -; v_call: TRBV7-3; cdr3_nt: TGTGCCAGCAGCCGACTCGACAGCCCTGAAGCTTTCTTT; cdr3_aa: CASSRLDSPEAFF
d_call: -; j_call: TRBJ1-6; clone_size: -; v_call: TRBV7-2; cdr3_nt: TGTGCCAGCAGCTTAGTACCTTCGGAAGAGGGGTCACCCCTCCACTTT; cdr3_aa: CASSLVPSEEGSPLHF
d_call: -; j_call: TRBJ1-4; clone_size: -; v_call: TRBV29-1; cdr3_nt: TGCAGCGTTAAGGTGCGGGGTAGTAATGAAAAACTGTTTTTT; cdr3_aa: CSVKVRGSNEKLFF
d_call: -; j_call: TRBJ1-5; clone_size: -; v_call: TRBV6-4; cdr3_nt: TGTGCCAGCAGTGAAGAGGTCGGGGTTCAGCCCCAGCATTTT; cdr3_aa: CASSEEVGVQPQHF
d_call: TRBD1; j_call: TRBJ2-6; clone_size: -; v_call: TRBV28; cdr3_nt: TGTGCCAGCAAAACCTCCGGGACAGGGGGATCTGGGGCCAACGTCCTGACTTTC; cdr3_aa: CASKTSGTGGSGANVLTF
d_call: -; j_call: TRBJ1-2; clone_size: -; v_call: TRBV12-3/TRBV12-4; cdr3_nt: TGTGCCACCCGAGGGAGAAGATATGGCTACACCTTC; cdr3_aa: CATRGRRYGYTF
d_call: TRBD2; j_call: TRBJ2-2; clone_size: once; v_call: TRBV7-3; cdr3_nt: TGTGCCAGCAGCCCGGGGAGGGGGAACACCGGGGAGCTGTTTTTT; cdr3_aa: CASSPGRGNTGELFF
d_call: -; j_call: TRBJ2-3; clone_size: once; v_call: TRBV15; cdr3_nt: TGTGCCACCAATCGGGATCGCGGCACAGATACGCAGTATTTT; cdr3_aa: CATNRDRGTDTQYF
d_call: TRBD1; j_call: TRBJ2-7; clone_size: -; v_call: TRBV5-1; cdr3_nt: TGCGCCAGCAGCTTTCGCAGCGAGTGGGGGACAGCCTCCTACGAGCAGTACTTC; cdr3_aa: CASSFRSEWGTASYEQYF
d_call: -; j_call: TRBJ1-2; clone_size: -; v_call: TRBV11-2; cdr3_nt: TGTGCCAGCAGTTCGTACAGTCTTGGGAGTGGCTACACCTTC; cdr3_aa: CASSSYSLGSGYTF